This T cell receptor (beta chain) emerged from a study of control samples from healthy donors and cancer patients. Sequenced by immunoSEQ multiplex PCR; TCRdb stores in-frame clones only, minus some. This table holds about 70,000 clones, more than 70% found once. Sequenced material: PBMCs. The TCR comes from a woman in her fifties or sixties with head and neck cancer.

CDR3 in amino acids: CASSELAKNIQYF. CDR3 bases: TGCGCCAGCAGTGAGTTAGCCAAAAACATTCAGTACTTC. The rearrangement links TRBV10-2 to TRBJ2-4, with no clear D. Looked up from germline, CDR1 is WSHSY and CDR2 is SAAADI. Trimming shortened V by 1 base and J by 0 bases, and 1 base separated the two germline ends. The CDR3 consists of 13 residues.